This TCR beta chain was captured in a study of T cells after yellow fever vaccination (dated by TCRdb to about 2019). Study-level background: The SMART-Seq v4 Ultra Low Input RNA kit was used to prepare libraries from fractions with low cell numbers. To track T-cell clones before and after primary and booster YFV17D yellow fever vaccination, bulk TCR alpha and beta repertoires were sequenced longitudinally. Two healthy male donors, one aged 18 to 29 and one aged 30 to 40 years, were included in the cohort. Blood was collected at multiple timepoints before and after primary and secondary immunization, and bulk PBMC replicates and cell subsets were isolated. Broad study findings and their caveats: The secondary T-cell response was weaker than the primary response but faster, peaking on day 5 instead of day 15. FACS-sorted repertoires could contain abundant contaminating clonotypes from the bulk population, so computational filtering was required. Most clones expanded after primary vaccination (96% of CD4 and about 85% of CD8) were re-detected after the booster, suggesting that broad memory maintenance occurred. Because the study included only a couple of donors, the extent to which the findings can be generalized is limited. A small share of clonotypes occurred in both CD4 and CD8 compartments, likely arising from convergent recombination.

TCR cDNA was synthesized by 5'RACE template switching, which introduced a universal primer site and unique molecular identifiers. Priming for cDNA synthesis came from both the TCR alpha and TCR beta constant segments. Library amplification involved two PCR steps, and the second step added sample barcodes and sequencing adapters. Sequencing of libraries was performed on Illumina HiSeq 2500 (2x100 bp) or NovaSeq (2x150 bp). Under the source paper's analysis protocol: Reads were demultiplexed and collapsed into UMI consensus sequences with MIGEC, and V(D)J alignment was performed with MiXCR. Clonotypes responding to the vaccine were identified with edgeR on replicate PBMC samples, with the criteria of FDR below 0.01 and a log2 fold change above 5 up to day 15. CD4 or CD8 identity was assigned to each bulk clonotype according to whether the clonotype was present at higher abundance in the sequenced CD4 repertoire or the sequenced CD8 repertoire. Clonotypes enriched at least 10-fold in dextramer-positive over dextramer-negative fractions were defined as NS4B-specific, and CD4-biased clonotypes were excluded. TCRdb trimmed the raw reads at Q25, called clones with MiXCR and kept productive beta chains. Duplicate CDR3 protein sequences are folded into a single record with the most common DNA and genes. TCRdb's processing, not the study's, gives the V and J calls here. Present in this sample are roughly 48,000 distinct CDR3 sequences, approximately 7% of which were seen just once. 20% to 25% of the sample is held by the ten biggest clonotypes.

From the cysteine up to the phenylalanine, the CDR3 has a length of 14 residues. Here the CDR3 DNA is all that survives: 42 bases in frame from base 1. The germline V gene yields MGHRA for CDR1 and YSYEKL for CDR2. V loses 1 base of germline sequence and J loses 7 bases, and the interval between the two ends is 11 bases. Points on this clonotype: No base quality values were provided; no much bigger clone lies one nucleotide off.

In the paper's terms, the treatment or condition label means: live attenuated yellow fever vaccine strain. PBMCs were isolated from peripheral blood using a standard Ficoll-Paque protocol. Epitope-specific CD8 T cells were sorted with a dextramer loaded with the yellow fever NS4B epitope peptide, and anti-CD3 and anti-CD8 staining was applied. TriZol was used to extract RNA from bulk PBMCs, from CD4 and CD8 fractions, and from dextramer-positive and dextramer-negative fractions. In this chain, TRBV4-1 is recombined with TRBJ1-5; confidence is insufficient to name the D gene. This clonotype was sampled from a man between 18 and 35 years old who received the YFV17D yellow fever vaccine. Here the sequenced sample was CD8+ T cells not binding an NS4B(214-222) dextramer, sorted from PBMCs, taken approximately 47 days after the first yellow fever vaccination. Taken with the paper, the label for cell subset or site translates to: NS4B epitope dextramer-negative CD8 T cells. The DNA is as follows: TGCGCCAGCAGCCAAGGACTGGCTTGGCAGCCCCAGCATTTT. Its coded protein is CASSQGLAWQPQHF.